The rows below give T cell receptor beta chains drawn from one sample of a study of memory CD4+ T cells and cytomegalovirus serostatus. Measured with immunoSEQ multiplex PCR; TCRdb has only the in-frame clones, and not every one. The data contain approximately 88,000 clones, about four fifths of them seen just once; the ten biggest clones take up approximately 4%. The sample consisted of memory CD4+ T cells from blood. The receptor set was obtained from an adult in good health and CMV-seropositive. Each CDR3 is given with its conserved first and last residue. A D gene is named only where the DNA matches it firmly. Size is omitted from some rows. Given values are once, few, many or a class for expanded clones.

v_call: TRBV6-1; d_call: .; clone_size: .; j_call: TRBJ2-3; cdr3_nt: TGTGCCAGCAGTGAAGTAGGTATTAGCACAGATACGCAGTATTTT; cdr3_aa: CASSEVGISTDTQYF
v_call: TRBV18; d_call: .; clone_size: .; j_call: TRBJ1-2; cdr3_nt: TGTGCCAGCTCACCAACGGCAGGAGGCTACACCTTC; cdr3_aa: CASSPTAGGYTF
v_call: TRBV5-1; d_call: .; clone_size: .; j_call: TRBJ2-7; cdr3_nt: TGCGCCAGCAGCTTGGGCTTGCGGGATAGCTCCTACGAGCAGTACTTC; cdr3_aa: CASSLGLRDSSYEQYF
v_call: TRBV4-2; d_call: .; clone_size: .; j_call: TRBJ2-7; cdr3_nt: TGTGCCAGCAGCCAAGAAAGGCGAGGAGGGCAGTACTTC; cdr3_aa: CASSQERRGGQYF
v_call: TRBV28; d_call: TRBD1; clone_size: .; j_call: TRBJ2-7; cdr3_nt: TGTGCCAGCAGTTGGACAGGGAGCTCCTACGAGCAGTACTTC; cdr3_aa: CASSWTGSSYEQYF
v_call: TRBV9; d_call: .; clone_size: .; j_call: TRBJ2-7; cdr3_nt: TGTGCCAGCAGCCCTCCGGGACTGGGTTACGAGCAGTACTTC; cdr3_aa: CASSPPGLGYEQYF
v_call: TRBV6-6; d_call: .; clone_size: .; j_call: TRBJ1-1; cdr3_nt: TGTGCCAGCAGTTACTCGCAGGTCACTGAAGCTTTCTTT; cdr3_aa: CASSYSQVTEAFF
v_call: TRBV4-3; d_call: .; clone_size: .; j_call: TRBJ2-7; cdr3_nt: TGCGCCAGCAGCCAAGATCTGAGAACCCCCCAGCGGGAGCAGTACTTC; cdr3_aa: CASSQDLRTPQREQYF
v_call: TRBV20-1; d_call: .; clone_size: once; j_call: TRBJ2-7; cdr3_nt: TGCAGTGCCTCCGACCAGGGTGAGCAGTACTTC; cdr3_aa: CSASDQGEQYF
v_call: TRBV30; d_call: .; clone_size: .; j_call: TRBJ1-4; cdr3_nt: TGTGCCTGGAGTCCCGGCGGGAAAACTAATGAAAAACTGTTTTTT; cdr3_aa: CAWSPGGKTNEKLFF
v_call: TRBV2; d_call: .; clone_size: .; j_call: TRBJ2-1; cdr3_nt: TGTGCCAGCAGTGATTTAGAGCAGTTCTTC; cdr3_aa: CASSDLEQFF
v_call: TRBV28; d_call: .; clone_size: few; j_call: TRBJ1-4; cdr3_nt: TGTGCCAGCAGCCAGAGGAATGAAAAACTGTTTTTT; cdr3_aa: CASSQRNEKLFF
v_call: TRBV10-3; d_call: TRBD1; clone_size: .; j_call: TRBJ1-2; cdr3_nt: TGTGCCATCAGTGCGGGACAGCAGCATAACTATGGCTACACCTTC; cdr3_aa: CAISAGQQHNYGYTF